These T cell receptor beta chains were read from a single sample in a study of cytotoxic CD8 clonotypes in ibrutinib-treated CLL. Here immunoSEQ multiplex PCR was the method, and the copy in TCRdb shows in-frame clones only, minus some. Here the sample spans about 150,000 clones, more than 75% being singletons. Sequenced material: PBMCs, taken after 24 months of ibrutinib treatment. The receptors derive from a human donor with chronic lymphocytic leukemia. Each CDR3 is given with its conserved first and last residue.

J | V | CDR3
TRBJ1-2 | TRBV2 | CATGANYGYTF
TRBJ1-3 | TRBV10-3 | CAISGGDLSGNTIYF
TRBJ1-5 | TRBV27 | CASRDRILSNQPQHF
TRBJ1-5 | TRBV5-1 | CASSLQGDSKQPQHF
TRBJ2-1 | TRBV5-1 | CASSYRTSGGAFYNEQFF
TRBJ2-3 | TRBV30 | CAWSVQPTSGDTQYF
TRBJ2-7 | TRBV2 | CASKQESYEQYF
TRBJ1-5 | TRBV7-4 | CAPNRPGQGALGNQPQHF
TRBJ2-7 | TRBV19 | CASWGRVGAPGEQYF
TRBJ2-7 | TRBV9 | CASSVGGAGYEQYF